The 8 T cell receptor beta chains presented below share a single source sample, sequenced in a study of blood T cell repertoires in COVID-19. Only in-frame clones appear in the TCRdb table, and some are missing; sequencing was by immunoSEQ multiplex PCR. The table shows some 110,000 clones, with over 80% occurring only once. Sequencing used peripheral blood. The receptors were sampled from a woman aged 70-85 years with acute or convalescent COVID-19.

The rearrangement links TRBV11-2 to TRBJ2-7, with 9 nucleotides matching TRBD2. This CDR3 comprises 14 residues. Germline V lookup: CDR1 SGHAT, CDR2 FQNNGV. Unmatched junction bases numbered 2, after V lost 2 bases and J lost 3 bases. This CDR3 is CASSLLRGGYEQYF. The CDR3 nucleotides read TGTGCCAGCAGCTTACTGCGGGGGGGCTACGAGCAGTACTTC.

The CDR3 protein is CASSEGPGQGNSPLHF. CDR3 coding DNA: TGTGCCAGCAGTGAAGGACCGGGACAGGGAAATTCACCCCTCCACTTT. The chain employs TRBV2 and TRBJ1-6; 9 bases match TRBD1. J was trimmed by 7 bases and V by 1 base; bases with no gene match: 5. Germline loops: CDR1 SNHLY, CDR2 FYNNEI. The CDR3 runs 16 residues. The variable domain in full, with the rest retrieved from reference TRBV2 and TRBJ1-6, is EPEVTQTPSHQVTQMGQEVILRCVPISNHLYFYWYRQILGQKVEFLVSFYNNEISEKSEIFDDQFSVERPDGSNFTLKIRSTKLEDSAMYFCASSEGPGQGNSPLHFGNGTRLTVT.

The V gene is TRBV18, the J gene TRBJ2-3; TRBD2 might be the D (6 bases). The ends were cut back, 4 bases at V and 0 bases at J, with 20 bases in the middle. The CDR3 sequence is 18 residues long. CDR1 is KGHSH and CDR2 is LQKENI in the germline V gene. In nucleotides, the CDR3 is TGTGCCAGCTCACTACGGGGCGACCGGGGGACTAGCACAGATACGCAGTATTTT. Amino acids: CASSLRGDRGTSTDTQYF.

The gene calls are TRBV5-1 and TRBJ1-2, with 10 bases fitting TRBD1. Germline V gene data show CDR1 as SGHRS and CDR2 as YFSETQ. Losses at the gene ends were 0 bases for V and 8 bases for J; bases not matched to a gene: 4. The CDR3 extends over 14 amino acids. CDR3 in amino acids: CASSLGQGALGYTF. The DNA of the CDR3 is TGCGCCAGCAGCTTGGGACAGGGGGCGTTAGGCTACACCTTC.

This chain joins TRBV7-9 and TRBJ2-5, with D tentatively TRBD1 (6 bases). Germline V gene lookup returns CDR1 SEHNR and CDR2 FQNEAQ (reference sequence). Trimming stripped 5 bases from V and 0 bases from J, with 10 bases between. This CDR3 has 14 residues. CDR3 in DNA: TGTGCCAGCAGCCCCACAGGGTACCAAGAGACCCAGTACTTC. Translated, it gives CASSPTGYQETQYF.

The chain has TRBV9 and TRBJ2-2, with D tentatively TRBD2 (5 bases). Germline CDR1 SGDLS, CDR2 YYNGEE. V was shortened by 7 bases and J by 7 bases, with 5 bases between the two germline ends. The CDR3 is 10 amino acids. DNA of the CDR3: TGTGCCAGCGGAGGCGGGGAGCTGTTTTTT. This encodes CASGGGELFF.

V is TRBV19 and J is TRBJ2-5; 8 bases map to TRBD2. Germline V gives CDR1 LNHDA, CDR2 SQIVND (reference sequence). V lost 5 bases and J lost 1; bases outside the gene matches: 6. The CDR3 is 15 residues long. The CDR3 nucleotides are TGTGCCAGTAGTCCTCAAGCGGGGGTCCAAGAGACCCAGTACTTC. It is translated as CASSPQAGVQETQYF.

The chain couples TRBV7-3 to TRBJ1-6; TRBD1 matches 7 bases. The CDR3 is made up of 15 amino acids. Germline V CDR1 and CDR2: SGHTA, FQGTGA. V lost 5 bases and J lost 7; bases outside the gene matches: 8. The CDR3, as DNA: TGTGCCAGCAGCGTATCGGGACAGTGGAATTCACCCCTCCACTTT. It translates to CASSVSGQWNSPLHF. Drawing the rest from reference TRBV7-3 and TRBJ1-6, the complete variable domain is GAGVSQTPSNKVTEKGKYVELRCDPISGHTALYWYRQSLGQGPEFLIYFQGTGAADDSGLPNDRFFAVRPEGSVSTLKIQRTERGDSAVYLCASSVSGQWNSPLHFGNGTRLTVT.